The entry below gives a single T cell receptor (beta chain) sequence along with its context. The germline CDR1 and CDR2 sequences are SGHRS and YFSETQ. CDR3 size: 15 residues. Trimming took off 1 base at V and 2 bases at J, with 13 bases between the two ends. The data originate from a study of blood T cell repertoires in COVID-19. Across the whole study: Samples representing acute and convalescent COVID-19 were sourced from the United States, Italy and Spain. PBMCs, B-cell-depleted T cells, or T cells provided the cDNA or gDNA that made up the material.

Sequencing was performed with immunoSEQ multiplex PCR; in TCRdb, only in-frame clones are kept and a portion is missing. The data hold approximately 140,000 clones, with approximately 83% observed a single time. V and J are TRBV5-1 and TRBJ2-7; D may be TRBD1 (5 bases). This clonotype originated in a human donor in a cohort sampled during active COVID-19. Sample: peripheral blood. CDR3 coding DNA: TGCGCCAGCAGCTTGTACAACGGACACCCCTACGAGCAGTACTTC. Its protein product is CASSLYNGHPYEQYF.